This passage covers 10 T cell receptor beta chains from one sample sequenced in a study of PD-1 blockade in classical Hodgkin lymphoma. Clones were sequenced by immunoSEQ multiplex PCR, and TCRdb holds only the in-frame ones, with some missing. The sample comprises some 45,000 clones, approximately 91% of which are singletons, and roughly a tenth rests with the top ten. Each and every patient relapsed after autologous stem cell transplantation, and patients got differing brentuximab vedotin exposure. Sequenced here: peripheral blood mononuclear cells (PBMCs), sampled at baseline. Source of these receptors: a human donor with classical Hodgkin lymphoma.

This CDR3 reads CASSNRGDTQYF. DNA of the CDR3: TGTGCCAGTAGTAACAGGGGAGATACGCAGTATTTT. J is TRBJ2-3 and V is TRBV19; 7 bases are shared with TRBD1. Germline loops: CDR1 LNHDA, CDR2 SQIVND (reference sequence). V dropped 4 bases and J dropped 5; count of bases not matched to a gene: 0. This CDR3 contains 12 residues.

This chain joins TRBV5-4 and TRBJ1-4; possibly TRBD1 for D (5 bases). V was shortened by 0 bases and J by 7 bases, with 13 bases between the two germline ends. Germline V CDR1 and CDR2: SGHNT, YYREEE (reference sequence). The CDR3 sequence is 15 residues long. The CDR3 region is CASSLAGAQGEKLFF. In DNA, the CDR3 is TGTGCCAGCAGCTTGGCCGGGGCCCAGGGTGAAAAACTGTTTTTT. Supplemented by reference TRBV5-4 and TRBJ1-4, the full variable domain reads ETGVTQSPTHLIKTRGQQVTLRCSSQSGHNTVSWYQQALGQGPQFIFQYYREEENGRGNFPPRFSGLQFPNYSSELNVNALELDDSALYLCASSLAGAQGEKLFFGSGTQLSVL.

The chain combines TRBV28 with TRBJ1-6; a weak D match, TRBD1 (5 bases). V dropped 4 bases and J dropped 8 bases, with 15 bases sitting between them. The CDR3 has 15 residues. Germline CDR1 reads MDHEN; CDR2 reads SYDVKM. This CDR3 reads CASSSPGGDYSPLHF. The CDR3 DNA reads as TGTGCCAGCAGTTCCCCGGGGGGGGACTATTCACCCCTCCACTTT.

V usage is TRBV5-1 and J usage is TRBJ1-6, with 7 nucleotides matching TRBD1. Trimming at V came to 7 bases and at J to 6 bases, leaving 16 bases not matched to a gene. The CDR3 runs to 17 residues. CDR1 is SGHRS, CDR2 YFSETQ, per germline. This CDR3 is CASRSYFAGQVNSPLHF. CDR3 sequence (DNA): TGCGCCAGCCGGAGCTACTTCGCAGGACAGGTTAATTCACCCCTCCACTTT.

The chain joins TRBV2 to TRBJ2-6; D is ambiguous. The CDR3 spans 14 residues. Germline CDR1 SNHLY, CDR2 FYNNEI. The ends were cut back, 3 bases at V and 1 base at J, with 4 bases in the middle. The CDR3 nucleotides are TGTGCCAGCAGTGAGCAGTCTGGGGCCAACGTCCTGACTTTC. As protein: CASSEQSGANVLTF.

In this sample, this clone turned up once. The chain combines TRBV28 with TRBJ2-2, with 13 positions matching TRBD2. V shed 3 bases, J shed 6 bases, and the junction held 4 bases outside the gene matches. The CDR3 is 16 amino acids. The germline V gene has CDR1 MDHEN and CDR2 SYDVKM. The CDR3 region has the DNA TGTGCCAGCAGTTTGTGGGGACTAGCGGGACCCGGGGAGCTGTTTTTT. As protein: CASSLWGLAGPGELFF.

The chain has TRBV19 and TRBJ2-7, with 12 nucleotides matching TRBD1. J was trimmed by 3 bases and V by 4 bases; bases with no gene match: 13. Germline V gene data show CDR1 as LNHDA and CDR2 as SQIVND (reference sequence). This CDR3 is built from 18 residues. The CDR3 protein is CASSTTQYRDRGHYEQYF. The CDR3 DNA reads TGTGCCAGTAGTACCACTCAATACCGGGACAGGGGGCACTACGAGCAGTACTTC.

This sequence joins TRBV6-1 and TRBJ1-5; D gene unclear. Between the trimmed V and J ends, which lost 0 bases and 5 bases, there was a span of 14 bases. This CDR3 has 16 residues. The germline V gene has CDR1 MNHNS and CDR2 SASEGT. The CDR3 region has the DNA TGTGCCAGCAGTGAAGCGCGGGCGGCCGGGGATCAGCCCCAGCATTTT. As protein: CASSEARAAGDQPQHF.

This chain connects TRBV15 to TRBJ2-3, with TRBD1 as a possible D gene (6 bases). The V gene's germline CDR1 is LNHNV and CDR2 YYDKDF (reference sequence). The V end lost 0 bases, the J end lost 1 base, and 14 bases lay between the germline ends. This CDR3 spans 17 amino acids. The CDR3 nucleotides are TGTGCCACCAGCAGAGATATTTGGGGACAAGGCACAGATACGCAGTATTTT. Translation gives CATSRDIWGQGTDTQYF.

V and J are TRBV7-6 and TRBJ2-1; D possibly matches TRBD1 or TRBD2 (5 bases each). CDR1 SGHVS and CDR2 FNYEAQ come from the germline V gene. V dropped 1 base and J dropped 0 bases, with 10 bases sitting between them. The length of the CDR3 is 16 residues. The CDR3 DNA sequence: TGTGCCAGCAGCTTAGTTTGGGGGAGCTCCTACAATGAGCAGTTCTTC. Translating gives CASSLVWGSSYNEQFF. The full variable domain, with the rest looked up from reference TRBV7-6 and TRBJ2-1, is GAGVSQSPRYKVTKRGQDVALRCDPISGHVSLYWYRQALGQGPEFLTYFNYEAQQDKSGLPNDRFSAERPEGSISTLTIQRTEQRDSAMYRCASSLVWGSSYNEQFFGPGTRLTVL.